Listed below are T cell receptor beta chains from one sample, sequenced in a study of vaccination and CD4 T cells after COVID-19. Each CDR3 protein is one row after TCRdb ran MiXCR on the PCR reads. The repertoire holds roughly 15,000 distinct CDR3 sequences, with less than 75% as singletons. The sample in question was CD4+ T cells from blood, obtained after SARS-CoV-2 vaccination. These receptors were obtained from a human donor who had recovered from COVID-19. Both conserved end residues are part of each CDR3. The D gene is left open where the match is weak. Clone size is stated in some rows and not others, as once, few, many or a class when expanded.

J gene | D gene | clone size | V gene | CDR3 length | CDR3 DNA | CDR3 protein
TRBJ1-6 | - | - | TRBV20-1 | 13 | TGCAGCGTCCTGCGGGGGGGCGGGTCACCCCTCCACTTT | CSVLRGGGSPLHF
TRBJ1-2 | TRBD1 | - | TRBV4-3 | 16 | TGCGCCAGCAGACAGGGCGTGGGGACAGGGGCCTATGGCTACACCTTC | CASRQGVGTGAYGYTF
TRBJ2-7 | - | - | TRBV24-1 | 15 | TGTGCCACCAGTGGTACAGGTTCCCAGCCCTACGAGCAGTACTTC | CATSGTGSQPYEQYF
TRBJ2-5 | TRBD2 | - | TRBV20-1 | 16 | TGCAGTGCTGCGACCGGGACTAGCGGGACCCAAGAGACCCAGTACTTC | CSAATGTSGTQETQYF
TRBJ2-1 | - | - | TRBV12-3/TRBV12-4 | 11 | TGTGCCAGCAGTACCCACAATGAGCAGTTCTTC | CASSTHNEQFF
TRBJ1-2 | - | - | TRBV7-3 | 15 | TGTGCCAGCAGACCCGCTCACGTTTCCAACTATGGCTACACCTTC | CASRPAHVSNYGYTF
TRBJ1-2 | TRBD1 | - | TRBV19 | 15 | TGTGCCACCAGACTTTCTCAGGGGGCGGCCTATGGCTACACCTTC | CATRLSQGAAYGYTF
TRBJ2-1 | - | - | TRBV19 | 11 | TGTGCCAGTAGTGAGTGGAATGAGCAGTTCTTC | CASSEWNEQFF
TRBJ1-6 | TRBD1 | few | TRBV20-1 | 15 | TGCAGTGCTAGAGATGGGACAGGGGGCGGTTCACCCCTCCACTTT | CSARDGTGGGSPLHF
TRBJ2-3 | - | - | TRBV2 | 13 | TGTGCCAGCAGTCTGTTGGGGGTGGATACGCAGTATTTT | CASSLLGVDTQYF
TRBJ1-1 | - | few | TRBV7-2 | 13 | TGTGCCAGCAGCTCGACGGTGAACACTGAAGCTTTCTTT | CASSSTVNTEAFF
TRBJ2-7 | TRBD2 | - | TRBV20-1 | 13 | TGCAGTGCTATTCCCGCTAGCGGCTACGAGCAGTACTTC | CSAIPASGYEQYF
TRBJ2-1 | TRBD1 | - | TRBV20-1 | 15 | TGCAGTGCTAGAGTCGGGACAGTGAACTACAATGAGCAGTTCTTC | CSARVGTVNYNEQFF
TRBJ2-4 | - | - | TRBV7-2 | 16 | TGTGCCAGCAGCGGTTACCCACGGATAGCTCAAAACATTCAGTACTTC | CASSGYPRIAQNIQYF
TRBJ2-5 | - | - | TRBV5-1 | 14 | TGCGCCAGCAGCTTTTTAGGGAGCCGAGAGACCCAGTACTTC | CASSFLGSRETQYF
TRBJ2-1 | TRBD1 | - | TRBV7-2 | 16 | TGTGCCAGCAGCTTATTTGGGACAGGGGTGCACAATGAGCAGTTCTTC | CASSLFGTGVHNEQFF
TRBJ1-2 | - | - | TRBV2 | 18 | TGTGCCAGCTTACCGTTGAGGTCGAGGGCTGAACTAGACTATGGCTACACCTTC | CASLPLRSRAELDYGYTF
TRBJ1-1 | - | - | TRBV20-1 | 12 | TGCAGTGCTAGGAGGAGTAACACTGAAGCTTTCTTT | CSARRSNTEAFF
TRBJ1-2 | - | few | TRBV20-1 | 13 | TGCAGTGCCAGGTGGCAGTCCGGCTATGGCTACACCTTC | CSARWQSGYGYTF
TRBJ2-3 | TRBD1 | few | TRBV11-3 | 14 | TGTGCCAGCAGCCCCGGACAGGGGGCAGATACGCAGTATTTT | CASSPGQGADTQYF
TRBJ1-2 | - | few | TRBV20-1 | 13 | TGCAGTGCTAGAGATCACATCGACTATGGCTACACCTTC | CSARDHIDYGYTF
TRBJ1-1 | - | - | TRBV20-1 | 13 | TGCAGTGCTAGATCTGGGGCATGGACTGAAGCTTTCTTT | CSARSGAWTEAFF
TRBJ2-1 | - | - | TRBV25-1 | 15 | TGTGCCAGCAGTGGAAGGGCTTACTCCTACAATGAGCAGTTCTTC | CASSGRAYSYNEQFF
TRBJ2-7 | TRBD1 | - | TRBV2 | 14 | TGTGCCAGCAGGCGACAGGGGAAGTCCTACGAGCAGTACTTC | CASRRQGKSYEQYF
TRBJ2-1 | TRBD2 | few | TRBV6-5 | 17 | TGTGCCAGCAGTTACGACCGACTAGCGGTTAGCTACAATGAGCAGTTCTTC | CASSYDRLAVSYNEQFF
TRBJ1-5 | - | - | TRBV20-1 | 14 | TGCAGTGCTAGCAGAGGGATTAGCAATCAGCCCCAGCATTTT | CSASRGISNQPQHF
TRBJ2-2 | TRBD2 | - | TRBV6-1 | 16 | TGTGCCAGCAGTGCTCCGGGGCGGGAGGGCACCGGGGAGCTGTTTTTT | CASSAPGREGTGELFF
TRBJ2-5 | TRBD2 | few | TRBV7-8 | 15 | TGTGCCAGCAGCGTGACTAGCGGGAGTTGGGAGACCCAGTACTTC | CASSVTSGSWETQYF
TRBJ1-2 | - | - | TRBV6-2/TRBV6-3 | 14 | TGTGCCAGCAGTGTAACCCAGACATCCTATGGCTACACCTTC | CASSVTQTSYGYTF
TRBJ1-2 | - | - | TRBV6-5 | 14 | TGTGCCAGCAGTTACTCTAGGGGTAACTATGGCTACACCTTC | CASSYSRGNYGYTF
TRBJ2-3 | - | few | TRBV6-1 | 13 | TGTGCCAGCAGCCCCGGCAGGGCAGATACGCAGTATTTT | CASSPGRADTQYF
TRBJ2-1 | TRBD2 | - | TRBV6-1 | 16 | TGTGCCAGCAGAGGACTAGCGGGACTAGATTACAATGAGCAGTTCTTC | CASRGLAGLDYNEQFF
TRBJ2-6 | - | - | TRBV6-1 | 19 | TGTGCCAGCATCCCCCGTCGGGGACAAGTCGTCTCTGGGGCCAACGTCCTGACTTTC | CASIPRRGQVVSGANVLTF
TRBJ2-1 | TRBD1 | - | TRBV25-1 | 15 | TGTGCCAGCATACGTACCGGACAGGGGGAGAATGAGCAGTTCTTC | CASIRTGQGENEQFF
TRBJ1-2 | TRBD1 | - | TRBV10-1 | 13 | TGCGCCAGCATTGGGGACAGGGAGGACGGCTACACCTTC | CASIGDREDGYTF
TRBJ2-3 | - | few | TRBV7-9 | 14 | TGTGCCAGCAGCTTAACTCTAAGCACAGATACGCAGTATTTT | CASSLTLSTDTQYF
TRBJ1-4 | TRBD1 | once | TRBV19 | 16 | TGTGCCAGTAGCACACCGCGGGACAGAGCTAATGAAAAACTGTTTTTT | CASSTPRDRANEKLFF
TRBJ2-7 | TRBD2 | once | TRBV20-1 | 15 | TGCAGTGCTAGATCGGCAGGCGGGAGCTCCTACGAGCAGTACTTC | CSARSAGGSSYEQYF
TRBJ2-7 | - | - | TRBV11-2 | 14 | TGTGCCAGCAGCTCATGGACAGGACTATACGAGCAGTACTTC | CASSSWTGLYEQYF
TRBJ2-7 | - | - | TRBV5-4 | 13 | TGTGCCAGCAGCTTGGGGCGGAGCTACGAGCAGTACTTC | CASSLGRSYEQYF